Below, one TCR beta chain is given with its context. Its antigen is currently not known. No much larger clone exists at a distance of one base, and base qualities are not known. The sample comes from a study of blood T cell repertoires in COVID-19 (dated by TCRdb to 2018 to 2021). The study in broad terms: Collaborator samples came from the United States, Italy and Spain and covered acute and convalescent phases of COVID-19. Deeply sampled blood TCRbeta repertoires from subjects exposed to, actively infected with, or recovered from COVID-19 were included in the dataset. Samples came from the ongoing ImmuneRACE study (first 160 participants) plus 1,254 subjects from 6 global collaborators. The repertoires were released in a freely available public database meant as a resource for research on the immune response to SARS-CoV-2. The material from the prospective study consisted of cDNA or gDNA derived from T cells, B-cell-depleted T cells, or PBMCs. The sample metadata nearly always contained a de-identified subject ID, COVID-19 status, age in years and sex. HLA class I and class II types, where available, came from metadata supplied by the sample provider rather than from assay-based typing.

The collaborating institutions used their own protocols to collect whole blood in K2EDTA tubes. For TCRbeta analysis, collaborator samples were shipped as frozen whole blood, as isolated PBMCs, or as DNA extracted from either sample type. Here is what the overall study found, with its caveats: Clinical and demographic metadata were provided uncurated, with the amount varying by source and participant.

The immunoSEQ Assay, a bias-controlled multiplex PCR, was used to amplify TCRbeta CDR3 regions from genomic DNA. Processing in the source paper ran as follows. Within the assay, amplification of reference gene primers was used to estimate how many nucleated cells each sample contained. Sequence reads were collapsed and filtered to measure the absolute abundance of every unique TCRbeta CDR3 rearrangement. For each sample, productive Simpson clonality was calculated by taking the square root of Simpson's diversity index across productive rearrangements. TCRdb provides this immuneACCESS table in a form limited to in-frame rearrangements. Some clones are lacking; in checked studies, under half of them reflect an unresolved V gene, and why the rest are absent is not known. D and trimming come from the DNA, and the V and J calls and clone size come from that table. This sample has some 460,000 clones in its table, and approximately 90% of those were observed once. Roughly 4.3% of the sample is taken by the ten largest.

Sequences SGHTA (CDR1) and FQGNSA (CDR2) are obtained from the germline V gene. V is pared back by 5 bases and J by 0 bases, with 16 bases lying between the germline termini. Taken from cysteine to phenylalanine, the CDR3 has 16 residues. Only the CDR3 part of the read is kept: 48 bases, read in frame from the first base. Recombination linked TRBV7-2 to TRBJ1-2, with the D gene uncertain. Specimen: peripheral blood. The source is a woman in her 30s with acute or convalescent COVID-19. The DNA is as follows: TGTGCCAGCAGCGAACGGTCAGGTAGAGCTAACTATGGCTACACCTTC. This encodes CASSERSGRANYGYTF. Where the CDR3 stops, the reference TRBV7-2 and TRBJ1-2 genes take over; the full variable domain is GAGVSQSPSNKVTEKGKDVELRCDPISGHTALYWYRQSLGQGLEFLIYFQGNSAPDKSGLPSDRFSAERTGGSVSTLTIQRTQQEDSAVYLCASSERSGRANYGYTFGSGTRLTVV.